The source of this TCR beta chain is a study of technical replicates of blood from several donors. Germline trimming cut 3 bases from V and 7 bases from J; bases unmatched to any gene: 11. The length of the CDR3 is 15 residues. Germline V lookup: CDR1 SGHTA, CDR2 FQGTGA. Sequencing used immunoSEQ multiplex PCR; TCRdb keeps in-frame clones, though not all of them. The data show more than 95,000 clones, approximately 95% seen once. The source material was T cells isolated from PBMCs. The chain has TRBV7-3 and TRBJ2-5; 7 bases are shared with TRBD1. The source of this sequence is a human donor in good health. The CDR3 loop is CASSLTGKGVGTQYF. The CDR3 region has the DNA TGTGCCAGCAGCTTGACAGGGAAGGGAGTAGGGACCCAGTACTTC. The full variable domain, its missing parts supplied by reference TRBV7-3 and TRBJ2-5, is GAGVSQTPSNKVTEKGKYVELRCDPISGHTALYWYRQSLGQGPEFLIYFQGTGAADDSGLPNDRFFAVRPEGSVSTLKIQRTERGDSAVYLCASSLTGKGVGTQYFGPGTRLLVL.